At least ten counts were recorded for the clone carrying this TCR beta chain. Its antigen is still unknown. The DNA ends 3 residues before the CDR3 does, and the rest of the CDR3 is filled in from the germline J gene. Profiling relied on immunoSEQ multiplex PCR, and the TCRdb table lists in-frame clones only, not all of them. This sample includes some 9,700 clones with no singletons; its ten biggest clones take up approximately 4.5%. This sample was included in a study of T cell clonality in common variable immunodeficiency. Broader study findings: Common variable immunodeficiency TCR beta sequences reportedly had fewer deletions and N-nucleotide insertions.

Germline V gene data show CDR1 as LNHDA and CDR2 as SQIVND (reference sequence). The CDR3 is made up of 17 amino acids. The V gene end was trimmed by 5 bases and the J gene end by 0 bases; junction bases not matched to a gene: 9. Reduced serum IgG, IgA and/or IgM plus specific antibody deficiency defined CVID. Aged roughly 8 to 65 years, CVID subjects averaged about 42 years old. CVID subjects were neither ill nor on immunomodulatory or immunosuppressive medication at sampling. Sequencing was performed on peripheral blood mononuclear cells. This TCR came from a human donor with common variable immunodeficiency. The chain joins TRBV19 to TRBJ2-3, with 9 bases matching TRBD1. CDR3 DNA (partial): TGTGCCAGTAGTTCAGCCGGGACAGGGTCTAGCACAGATACG. It specifies CASSSAGTGSSTDT. The full CDR3 is CASSSAGTGSSTDTQYF.